These 9 T cell receptor beta chains came from one sample sequenced in a study of T cell clonality in common variable immunodeficiency. Only in-frame clones appear in the TCRdb table, and some are missing; sequencing was by immunoSEQ multiplex PCR. This repertoire lists tens of thousands of clones without singletons; 3.5% to 4.5% sits in the top ten. The sample taken for sequencing was peripheral blood mononuclear cells. These receptors came from a person aged 18 to 70 in good health.

This clone has at least ten counts. The sequence runs out 3 residues before the end of the CDR3; the remainder is reconstructed from the germline J gene. The rearrangement uses TRBV7-4 and TRBJ1-5; tentative D call: TRBD1 (5 bases). This CDR3 is built from 17 residues. Germline V gene lookup returns CDR1 SGHVT and CDR2 SQSDAQ. V dropped 3 bases and J dropped 3 bases, with 18 bases sitting between them. The part of the CDR3 DNA that was read is TGTGCCAGCAGCTTGGGGCCCCGTGACAGCCACAATCAGCCC. This sequence encodes CASSLGPRDSHNQP. The whole CDR3 sequence is CASSLGPRDSHNQPQHF.

This clone counts as medium-sized. The CDR3 is cut off 3 residues early in the read; its end comes from the germline J gene. The chain joins TRBV20-1 to TRBJ2-1, with D possibly matching TRBD1 (5 bases). Germline V gene lookup returns CDR1 DFQATT and CDR2 SNEGSKA (reference sequence). Trimming pared 5 bases from V and 2 bases from J, leaving 16 bases between. The CDR3 totals 15 residues. Incomplete CDR3 DNA: TGCAGTGCTTCGAGTGGTATAGGGGCCTACAATGAG. Its protein product is CSASSGIGAYNE. The full-length CDR3 reads as CSASSGIGAYNEQFF.

This clone was seen many times. The read comes to an end 3 residues before the CDR3 does, leaving the germline J gene to fill in the end. The gene calls are TRBV11-2 and TRBJ2-5; D is possibly TRBD1 (5 bases). V lost 1 base to trimming and J lost 2 bases, with 8 bases between them. The CDR3 is made up of 14 amino acids. Per germline, CDR1 SGHAT and CDR2 FQNNGV. This CDR3 is CASSLGRAQETQYF. CDR3 DNA (partial): TGTGCCAGCAGCTTAGGCAGGGCGCAAGAGACC.

This clone was observed at least ten times. From the germline J gene comes the end of the CDR3, since the read stops 3 residues before it. The V and J genes are TRBV2 and TRBJ2-7; a possible D gene is TRBD2 (6 bases). CDR1 SNHLY and CDR2 FYNNEI come from the germline V gene. The CDR3 covers 14 residues. V dropped 6 bases and J dropped 1 base, with 13 bases sitting between them. Incomplete CDR3 DNA: TGTGCCAGCAGGAAGGAGGGGTTTTCCTACGAG. This encodes CASRKEGFSYE. The entire CDR3 reads CASRKEGFSYEQYF.

By share, this clone counts as medium-sized. The CDR3 end falls 3 residues outside the read, so it is completed with the germline J gene. The rearrangement joins TRBV6-2 or TRBV6-3 to TRBJ2-1, with 13 nucleotides matching TRBD2. CDR1 is MNHEY and CDR2 is SVGEGT in the germline V gene. The CDR3 is 15 amino acids. The J segment lost 8 bases and the V segment lost 6 bases, leaving 7 bases of the junction unmatched. The CDR3 DNA, read in part, is TGTGCCAGCAGCCCCACTAGCGGGGGGGTGGATGAG. Its protein is CASSPTSGGVDE. The CDR3 reads in full as CASSPTSGGVDEQFF.

At least ten counts were recorded for this clone. Coverage ceases 3 residues before the CDR3 finishes, and the germline J gene fills in the end. V usage is TRBV12-3 or TRBV12-4 and J usage is TRBJ2-3; D unclear. Deletions cut 5 bases from V and 6 bases from J, with 12 bases between. CDR3 length: 13 amino acids. The CDR3 is CASSGGQRDTQYF. The CDR3 DNA, read in part, is TGTGCCAGCAGTGGCGGCCAGAGGGATACG.

This clone was seen many times. The sequenced fragment ends 3 residues before the CDR3 boundary, so the rest is inferred from the germline J gene. This rearrangement joins TRBV10-3 to TRBJ1-4; TRBD1 matches 9 bases. Germline-derived CDR1 and CDR2 are ENHRY and SYGVKD. V dropped 4 bases and J dropped 7; count of bases not matched to a gene: 7. This CDR3 is built from 15 residues. CDR3 region: CAISAQGAESEKLFF. The CDR3 bases that were read are TGTGCCATCAGTGCACAGGGGGCAGAGAGTGAAAAA.

This clone has just a few counts. The read terminates 3 residues before the CDR3 end, so the remaining end is supplied by the germline J gene. V and J are TRBV5-1 and TRBJ2-3; 7 bases align to TRBD1. With V trimmed by 4 bases and J by 2 bases, 7 bases remained unmatched. The CDR3 is 15 amino acids. CDR1 is SGHRS and CDR2 is YFSETQ in the germline V gene. CDR3 DNA, as far as it was read: TGCGCCAGCAGCCTACAGGGGCCTCTCACAGATACG. Residues: CASSLQGPLTDT. The complete CDR3 reads CASSLQGPLTDTQYF.

This clone was seen ten or more times. The observed sequence ends 3 residues before the CDR3 terminus, with the missing tail filled in from the germline J gene. This chain uses TRBV28 with TRBJ1-6; D not resolved. V was shortened by 2 bases and J by 7 bases, with 12 bases between the two germline ends. CDR1 is MDHEN, CDR2 SYDVKM, per germline. The CDR3 runs 15 residues. CDR3 bases read: TGTGCCAGCAGTTTAAGAGGGTGGGCCAATTCACCC. Translation: CASSLRGWANSP. The entire CDR3 is CASSLRGWANSPLHF.